This T cell receptor beta chain was sequenced in a study of T cells in Graves' hyperthyroidism and ophthalmopathy. Findings and caveats of the study: The model made its ophthalmopathy prediction, and onset followed a median about 6.8 months later. Researchers report that a 13 V-J model separated ophthalmopathy from stable hyperthyroidism.

This clonotype showed up many times. Antigen unknown. Amplified TCR beta CDR3 regions derived from RNA transcripts. The study used the HTBI primer set for a first-round RT-PCR of the TCR CDR3. TCRdb re-analysed the multiplex PCR reads in MiXCR, keeping a single row per CDR3 protein. The sample carries some 500,000 distinct CDR3 sequences, approximately 15% recorded once. The CDR3 runs to 12 residues. Germline CDR1 reads SGHAT; CDR2 reads FQNNGV. Trimming shortened V by 2 bases and J by 8 bases, and 7 bases separated the two germline ends. Exclusion followed for patients with uncontrolled infection, other autoimmune disease, pregnancy or lactation. In making diagnoses, clinical symptoms, serum thyroxine and TRAb, thyroid ultrasound and orbital computed tomography were all used.

Specimen: blood. The chain is built from TRBV11-2 and TRBJ2-1; no clear D. The sequence derives from a young woman with Graves' hyperthyroidism. Here the CDR3 DNA reads TGTGCCAGCAGCTTAAGGCGCGATGAGCAGTTCTTC. Amino acid sequence: CASSLRRDEQFF.